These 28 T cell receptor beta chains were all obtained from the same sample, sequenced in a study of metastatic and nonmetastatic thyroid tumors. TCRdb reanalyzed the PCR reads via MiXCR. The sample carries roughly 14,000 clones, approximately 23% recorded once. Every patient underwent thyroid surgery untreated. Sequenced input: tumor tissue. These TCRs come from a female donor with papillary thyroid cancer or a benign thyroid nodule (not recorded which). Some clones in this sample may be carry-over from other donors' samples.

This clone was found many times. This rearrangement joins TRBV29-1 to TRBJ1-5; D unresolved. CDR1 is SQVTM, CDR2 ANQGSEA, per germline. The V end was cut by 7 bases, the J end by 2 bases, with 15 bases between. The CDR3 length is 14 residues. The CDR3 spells CSARSGSGNQPQHF. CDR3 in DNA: TGCAGCGCCAGGTCCGGTTCTGGCAATCAGCCCCAGCATTTT.

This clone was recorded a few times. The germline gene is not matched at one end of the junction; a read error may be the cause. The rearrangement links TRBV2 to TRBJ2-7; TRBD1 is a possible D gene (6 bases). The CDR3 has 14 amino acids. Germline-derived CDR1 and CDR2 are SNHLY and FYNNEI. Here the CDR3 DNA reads TGTGCCAGCATGGAAGACAGGATGTCCTACCAGCAGTACTTC. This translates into CASMEDRMSYQQYF.

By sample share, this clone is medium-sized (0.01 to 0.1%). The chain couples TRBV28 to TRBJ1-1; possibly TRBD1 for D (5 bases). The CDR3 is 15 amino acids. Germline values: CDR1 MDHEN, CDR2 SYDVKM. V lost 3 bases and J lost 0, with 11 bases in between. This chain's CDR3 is CASSLVGDLNTEAFF. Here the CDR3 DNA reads TGTGCCAGCAGTTTGGTGGGGGATTTGAACACTGAAGCTTTCTTT.

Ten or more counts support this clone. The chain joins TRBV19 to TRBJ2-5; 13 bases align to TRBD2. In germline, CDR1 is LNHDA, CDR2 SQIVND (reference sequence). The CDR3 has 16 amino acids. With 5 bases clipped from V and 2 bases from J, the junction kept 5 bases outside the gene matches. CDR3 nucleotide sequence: TGTGCCAGTAGTCAGGGGGGACTAGCGGGACAAGAGACCCAGTACTTC. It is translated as CASSQGGLAGQETQYF.

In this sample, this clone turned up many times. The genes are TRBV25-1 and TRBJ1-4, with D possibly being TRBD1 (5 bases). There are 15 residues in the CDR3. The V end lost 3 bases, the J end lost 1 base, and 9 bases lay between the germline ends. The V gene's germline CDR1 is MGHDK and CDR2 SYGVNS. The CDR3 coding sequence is TGTGCCAGCAGTGATCTCGGGGGAACTAATGAAAAACTGTTTTTT. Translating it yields CASSDLGGTNEKLFF. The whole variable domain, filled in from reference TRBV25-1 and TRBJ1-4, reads EADIYQTPRYLVIGTGKKITLECSQTMGHDKMYWYQQDPGMELHLIHYSYGVNSTEKGDLSSESTVSRIRTEHFPLTLESARPSHTSQYLCASSDLGGTNEKLFFGSGTQLSVL.

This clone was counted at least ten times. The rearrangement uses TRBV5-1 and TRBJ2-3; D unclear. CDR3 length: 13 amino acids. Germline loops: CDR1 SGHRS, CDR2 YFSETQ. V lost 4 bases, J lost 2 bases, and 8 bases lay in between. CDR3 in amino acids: CASSPGHTDTQYF. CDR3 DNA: TGCGCCAGCAGCCCGGGCCACACAGATACGCAGTATTTT.

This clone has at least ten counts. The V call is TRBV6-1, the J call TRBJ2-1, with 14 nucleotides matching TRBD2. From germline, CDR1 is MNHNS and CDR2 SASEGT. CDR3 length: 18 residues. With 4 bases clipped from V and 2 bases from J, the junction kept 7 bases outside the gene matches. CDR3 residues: CASSGLAGGMRPYNEQFF. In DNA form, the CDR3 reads TGTGCCAGCAGTGGACTAGCGGGAGGGATGAGGCCCTACAATGAGCAGTTCTTC.

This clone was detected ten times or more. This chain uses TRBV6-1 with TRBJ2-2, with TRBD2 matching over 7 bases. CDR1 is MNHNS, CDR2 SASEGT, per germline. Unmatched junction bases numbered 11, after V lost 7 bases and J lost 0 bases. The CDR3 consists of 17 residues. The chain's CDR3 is CASTIYLGGANTGELFF. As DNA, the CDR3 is TGTGCCAGCACTATTTACCTGGGGGGGGCGAACACCGGGGAGCTGTTTTTT.

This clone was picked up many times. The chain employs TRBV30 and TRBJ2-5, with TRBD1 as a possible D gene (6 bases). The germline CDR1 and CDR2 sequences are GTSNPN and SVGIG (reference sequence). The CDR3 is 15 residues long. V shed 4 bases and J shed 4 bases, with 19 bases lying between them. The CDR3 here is CAWNPSQGMRETQYF. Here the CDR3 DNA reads TGTGCCTGGAACCCGTCTCAGGGGATGAGAGAGACCCAGTACTTC.

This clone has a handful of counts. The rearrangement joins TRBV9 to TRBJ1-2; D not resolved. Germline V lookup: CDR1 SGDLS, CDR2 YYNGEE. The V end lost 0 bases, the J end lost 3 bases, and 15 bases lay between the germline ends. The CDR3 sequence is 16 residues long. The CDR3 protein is CASSVGEEPRYYGYTF. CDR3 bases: TGTGCCAGCAGCGTAGGGGAGGAGCCCCGGTACTATGGCTACACCTTC.

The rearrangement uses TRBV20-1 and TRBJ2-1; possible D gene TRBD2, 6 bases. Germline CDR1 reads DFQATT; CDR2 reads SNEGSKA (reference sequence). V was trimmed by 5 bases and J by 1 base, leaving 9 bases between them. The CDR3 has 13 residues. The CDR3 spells CSAAGRSYNEQFF. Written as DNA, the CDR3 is TGCAGTGCTGCGGGGAGATCCTACAATGAGCAGTTCTTC.

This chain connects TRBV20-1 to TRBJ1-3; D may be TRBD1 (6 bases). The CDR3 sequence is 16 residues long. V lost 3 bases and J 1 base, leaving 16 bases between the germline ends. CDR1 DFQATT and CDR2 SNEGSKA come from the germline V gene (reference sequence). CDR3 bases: TGCAGTGCTAGTAGTCCCCAACAGGGATCTGGAAACACCATATATTTT. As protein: CSASSPQQGSGNTIYF.

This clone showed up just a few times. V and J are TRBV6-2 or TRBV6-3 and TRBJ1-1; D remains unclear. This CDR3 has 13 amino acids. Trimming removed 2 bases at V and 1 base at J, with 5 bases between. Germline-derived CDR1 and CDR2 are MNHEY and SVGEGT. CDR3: CASSYRGNTEAFF. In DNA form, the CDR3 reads TGTGCCAGCAGTTACCGGGGGAACACTGAAGCTTTCTTT.

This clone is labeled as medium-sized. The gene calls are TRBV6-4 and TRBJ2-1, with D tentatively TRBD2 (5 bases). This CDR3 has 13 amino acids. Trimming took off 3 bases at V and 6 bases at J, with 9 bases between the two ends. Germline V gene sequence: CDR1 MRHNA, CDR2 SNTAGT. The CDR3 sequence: CASSEGEANEQFF. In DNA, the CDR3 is TGTGCCAGCAGTGAGGGAGAGGCCAATGAGCAGTTCTTC.

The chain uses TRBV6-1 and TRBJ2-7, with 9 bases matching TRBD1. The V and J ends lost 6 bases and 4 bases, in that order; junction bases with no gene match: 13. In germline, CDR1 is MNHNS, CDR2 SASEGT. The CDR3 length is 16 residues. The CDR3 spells CASRGTNRGLTYEQYF. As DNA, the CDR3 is TGTGCCAGCAGAGGGACGAACAGGGGGCTTACATACGAGCAGTACTTC.

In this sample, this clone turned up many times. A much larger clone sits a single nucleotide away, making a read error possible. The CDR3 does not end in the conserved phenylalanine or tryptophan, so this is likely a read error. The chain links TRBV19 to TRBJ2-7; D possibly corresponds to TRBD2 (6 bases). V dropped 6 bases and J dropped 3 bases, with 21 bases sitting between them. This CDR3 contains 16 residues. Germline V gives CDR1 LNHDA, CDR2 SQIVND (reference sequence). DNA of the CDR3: TGTGCCAGTAGCGAAGACTGGGGGACTGATCGCTACGAGCAGTACCTC. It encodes CASSEDWGTDRYEQYL.

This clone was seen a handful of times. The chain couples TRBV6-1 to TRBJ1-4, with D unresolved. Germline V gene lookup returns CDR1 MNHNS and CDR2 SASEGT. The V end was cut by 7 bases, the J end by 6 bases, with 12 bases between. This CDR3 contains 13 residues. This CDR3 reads CASTRAGHEKLFF. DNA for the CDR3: TGTGCCAGCACTCGTGCAGGACATGAAAAACTGTTTTTT.

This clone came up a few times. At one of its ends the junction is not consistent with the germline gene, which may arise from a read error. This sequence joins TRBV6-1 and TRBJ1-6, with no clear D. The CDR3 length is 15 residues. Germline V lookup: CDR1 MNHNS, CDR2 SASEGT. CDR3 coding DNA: TGTGTCAGCTTAACGGGTGACTCCTATAATTCACCCCTCCACTTT. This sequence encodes CVSLTGDSYNSPLHF.

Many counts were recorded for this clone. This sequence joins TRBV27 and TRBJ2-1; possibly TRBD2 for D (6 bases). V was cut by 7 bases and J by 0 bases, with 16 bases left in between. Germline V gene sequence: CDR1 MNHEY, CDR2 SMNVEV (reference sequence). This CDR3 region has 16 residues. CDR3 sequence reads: CASILWGESSYNEQFF. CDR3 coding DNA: TGTGCCAGCATCTTATGGGGGGAGAGCTCCTACAATGAGCAGTTCTTC.

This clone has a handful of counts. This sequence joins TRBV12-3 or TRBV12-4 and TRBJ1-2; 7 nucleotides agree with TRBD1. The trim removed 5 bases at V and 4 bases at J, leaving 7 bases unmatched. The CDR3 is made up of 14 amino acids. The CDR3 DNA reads TGTGCCAGCAGTCACGGATCAGGGGGCTATGGCTACACCTTC. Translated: CASSHGSGGYGYTF.

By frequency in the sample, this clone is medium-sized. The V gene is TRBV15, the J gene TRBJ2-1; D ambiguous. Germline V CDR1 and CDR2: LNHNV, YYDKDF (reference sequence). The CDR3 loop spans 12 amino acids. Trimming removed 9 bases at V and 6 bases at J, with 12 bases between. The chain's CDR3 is CATGHTPNEQFF. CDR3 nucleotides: TGTGCCACGGGCCATACTCCCAATGAGCAGTTCTTC.

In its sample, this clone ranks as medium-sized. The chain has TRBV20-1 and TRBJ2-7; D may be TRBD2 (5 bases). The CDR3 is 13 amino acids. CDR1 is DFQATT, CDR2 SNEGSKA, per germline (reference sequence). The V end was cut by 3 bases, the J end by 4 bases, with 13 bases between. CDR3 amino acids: CSASDGVAYEQYF. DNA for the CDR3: TGCAGTGCTAGTGACGGGGTCGCATACGAGCAGTACTTC.

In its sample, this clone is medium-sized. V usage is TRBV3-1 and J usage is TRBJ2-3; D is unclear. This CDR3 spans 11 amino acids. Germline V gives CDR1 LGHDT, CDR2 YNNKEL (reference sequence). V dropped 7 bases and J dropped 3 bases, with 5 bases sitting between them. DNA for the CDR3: TGTGCCAGCACCGGTACAGATACGCAGTATTTT. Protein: CASTGTDTQYF.

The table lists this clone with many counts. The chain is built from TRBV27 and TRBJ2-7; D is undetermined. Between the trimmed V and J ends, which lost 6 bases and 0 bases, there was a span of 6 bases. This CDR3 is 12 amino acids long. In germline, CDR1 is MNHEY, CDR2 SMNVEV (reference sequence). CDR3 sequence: CASRRSSYEQYF. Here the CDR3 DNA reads TGTGCCAGCAGAAGGAGCTCCTACGAGCAGTACTTC.

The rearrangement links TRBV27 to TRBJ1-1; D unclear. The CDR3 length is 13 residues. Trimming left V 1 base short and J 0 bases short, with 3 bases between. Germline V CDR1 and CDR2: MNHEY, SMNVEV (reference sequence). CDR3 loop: CASSLFLNTEAFF. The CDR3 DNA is TGTGCCAGCAGTTTATTCCTGAACACTGAAGCTTTCTTT.

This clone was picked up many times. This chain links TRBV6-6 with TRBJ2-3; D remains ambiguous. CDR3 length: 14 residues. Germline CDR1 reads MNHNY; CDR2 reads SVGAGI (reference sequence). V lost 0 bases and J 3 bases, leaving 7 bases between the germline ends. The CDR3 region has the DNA TGTGCCAGCAGTTACTCTGGCCGAACAGATACGCAGTATTTT. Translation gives CASSYSGRTDTQYF.

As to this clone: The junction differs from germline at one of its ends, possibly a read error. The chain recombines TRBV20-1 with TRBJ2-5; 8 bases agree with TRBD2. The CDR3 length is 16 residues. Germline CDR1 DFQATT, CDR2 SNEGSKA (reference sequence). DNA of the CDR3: TGCAGTGCTAGGCTCTACGGGGGGGGGCCCGGGGAGACCAAGTACTTC. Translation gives CSARLYGGGPGETKYF.

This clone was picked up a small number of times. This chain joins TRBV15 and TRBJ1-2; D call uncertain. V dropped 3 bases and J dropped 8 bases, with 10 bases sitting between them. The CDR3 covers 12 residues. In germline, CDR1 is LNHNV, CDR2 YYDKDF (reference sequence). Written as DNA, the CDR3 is TGTGCCACCAGCAGGACCCTCCAGGGCTACACCTTC. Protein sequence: CATSRTLQGYTF.